This note documents a single T cell receptor (beta chain) sequence. Its specificity is unknown. The sample comes from a study of OX40 agonist ivuxolimab in advanced cancers. At the level of the study: Ivuxolimab, which is an agonistic anti-OX40 (CD134) antibody, was administered to the patients. Study findings and constraints: In the expanded peripheral T cells, antigen specificity was never determined.

The CDR3 runs 13 residues. Germline values: CDR1 SGHAT, CDR2 FQNNGV. V lost 2 bases to trimming and J lost 7 bases, with 9 bases between them. Data came from immunoSEQ multiplex PCR; TCRdb stores just in-frame clones and leaves some out. The sample holds 90,000 or so clones, approximately 90% seen once. Source: CD4+ or CD8+ T cells sorted from blood, taken in a trial of the OX40 agonist ivuxolimab. The sequence derives from an adult with an advanced solid tumor such as melanoma, head and neck, liver or kidney cancer. This chain joins TRBV11-2 and TRBJ1-5, with D perhaps matching TRBD1 (5 bases). CDR3 nucleotides: TGTGCCAGCAGCTTATCTAGGGGCCAGCCCCAGCATTTT. Protein sequence: CASSLSRGQPQHF.